What follows are 24 T cell receptor beta chains derived from one specimen sequenced in a study of post-analysis software for immune sequencing data. Their antigen targets remain unknown. Study outcomes and limitations: Controls showed lower frequencies than patients for roughly 5 TRBV segments, and TRBV5-6, TRBV5-1 and TRBV20-1 were among these.

Unique-molecular-identifier-tagged TCR beta cDNA libraries were used. One entry per CDR3 protein results from TCRdb running MiXCR on the PCR reads. The sample lists roughly 620,000 distinct CDR3 sequences; about 44% were seen once. The sequenced material came from blood. Receptor source: a girl aged 10-17 years with multiple sclerosis.

This rearrangement joins TRBV29-1 to TRBJ2-1, with TRBD2 matching over 12 bases. Germline V gives CDR1 SQVTM, CDR2 ANQGSEA. The CDR3 runs to 17 residues. The CDR3 loop reads CNTPGLAGVLSYNEQFF. Written as DNA, the CDR3 is TGCAACACGCCGGGACTAGCGGGCGTGCTCTCCTACAATGAGCAGTTCTTC.

This clonotype was counted once. The chain combines TRBV7-2 with TRBJ2-3, with TRBD1 as a possible D gene (6 bases). CDR1 SGHTA and CDR2 FQGNSA come from the germline V gene. V lost 1 base and J lost 2, with 10 bases in between. The CDR3 has 15 amino acids. CDR3 loop: CASSLVGGHTDTQYF. As DNA, the CDR3 is TGTGCCAGCAGCTTAGTTGGGGGCCACACAGATACGCAGTATTTT. Full variable domain (missing parts from reference TRBV7-2 and TRBJ2-3): GAGVSQSPSNKVTEKGKDVELRCDPISGHTALYWYRQSLGQGLEFLIYFQGNSAPDKSGLPSDRFSAERTGGSVSTLTIQRTQQEDSAVYLCASSLVGGHTDTQYFGPGTRLTVL.

Comments on this clonotype: One end of the junction is discordant with germline, which a read error may explain. The chain recombines TRBV12-3 or TRBV12-4 with TRBJ2-5; no clear D gene. The CDR3 is made up of 15 amino acids. The CDR3 protein is CASSPAVWQSYEQCF. In DNA form, the CDR3 reads TGTGCCAGCAGCCCGGCCGTTTGGCAAAGCTACGAGCAGTGCTTC.

The CDR3 here is CASSPSPWRGYVEQYF. The CDR3 DNA is TGTGCCAGCAGTCCCTCGCCGTGGCGGGGGTATGTCGAGCAGTACTTC. The V call is TRBV12-3 or TRBV12-4, the J call TRBJ2-5; TRBD2 matches at 7 bases. The J call is uncertain, as TRBJ2-7 better fits the DNA end. CDR3 length: 16 residues.

The chain has TRBV20-1 and TRBJ1-4; a possible D gene is TRBD1 (6 bases). This CDR3 comprises 14 residues. V was trimmed by 6 bases and J by 7 bases, leaving 18 bases between them. Germline V gene lookup returns CDR1 DFQATT and CDR2 SNEGSKA (reference sequence). The CDR3 DNA follows: TGCAGTGCAGACCAGGGGAGAGGGGGTGAAAAACTGTTTTTT. Translating gives CSADQGRGGEKLFF.

This clonotype was seen more than once but under ten times. CDR3 DNA: TGTGCCAGCAGCTTAGCGCTGGGGGGTGAGCAGTTCTTC. Its protein product is CASSLALGGEQFF. The rearrangement links TRBV11-1 to TRBJ2-1, with a weak D call TRBD2 (6 bases). This CDR3 is built from 13 residues. The V gene lost 0 bases and the J gene lost 9 bases, with 9 bases spanning the gap. The germline CDR1 and CDR2 sequences are SGHAT and FQDESV (reference sequence).

This clonotype was picked up a small number of times. J is TRBJ1-1 and V is TRBV12-3 or TRBV12-4; D may be TRBD1 (6 bases). There are 14 residues in the CDR3. Trimming took 3 bases from V and 4 from J, leaving 12 bases between them. CDR3 DNA sequence: TGTGCCAGCAGTTTTAGGGGGGGCGGCACTGAAGCTTTCTTT. Amino acids: CASSFRGGGTEAFF.

The CDR3 sequence is CASSLTGPGAFF. DNA of the CDR3: TGTGCCAGCAGCTTAACGGGCCCCGGGGCTTTCTTT. This rearrangement joins TRBV7-8 to TRBJ1-1; no clear D gene. In germline, CDR1 is SGHVS, CDR2 FQNEAQ. The CDR3 contains 12 residues. The V and J ends lost 2 bases and 11 bases respectively, with 12 bases between them.

This clonotype has at least ten counts. The genes are TRBV6-1 and TRBJ2-1; 8 bases match TRBD2. Germline V gives CDR1 MNHNS, CDR2 SASEGT. The CDR3 totals 15 residues. After removal of 2 bases from V and 0 bases from J, the junction contained 0 bases not matched to a gene. This chain's CDR3 is CASSELAGSYNEQFF. The CDR3 DNA follows: TGTGCCAGCAGTGAACTAGCGGGCTCCTACAATGAGCAGTTCTTC.

J is TRBJ2-2 and V is TRBV27; D remains ambiguous. V was pared by 5 bases and J by 5 bases, with 15 bases between. The germline V gene has CDR1 MNHEY and CDR2 SMNVEV (reference sequence). The CDR3 contains 15 residues. The DNA of the CDR3 is TGTGCCAGCAGTAATATGGGCAGGAAAACCGGGGAGCTGTTTTTT. As protein: CASSNMGRKTGELFF.

The chain employs TRBV5-1 and TRBJ1-1, with a tentative D call TRBD1 (5 bases). Germline V gene data show CDR1 as SGHRS and CDR2 as YFSETQ. CDR3 length: 14 residues. V was trimmed by 3 bases and J by 1 base, leaving 10 bases between them. The DNA of the CDR3 is TGCGCCAGCAGCTCCCAGACAGCGAACACTGAAGCTTTCTTT. Amino acid sequence: CASSSQTANTEAFF. The full variable domain, with the rest looked up from reference TRBV5-1 and TRBJ1-1, is KAGVTQTPRYLIKTRGQQVTLSCSPISGHRSVSWYQQTPGQGLQFLFEYFSETQRNKGNFPGRFSGRQFSNSRSEMNVSTLELGDSALYLCASSSQTANTEAFFGQGTRLTVV.

This rearrangement joins TRBV20-1 to TRBJ2-3; no reliable D call. V was clipped by 0 bases and J by 0 bases, with 4 bases between them. Germline values: CDR1 DFQATT, CDR2 SNEGSKA (reference sequence). The CDR3 is 13 residues long. CDR3 loop: CSAREWSTDTQYF. The DNA for the CDR3 is TGCAGTGCTAGAGAGTGGAGCACAGATACGCAGTATTTT.

The chain joins TRBV4-1 to TRBJ1-1; a weak D match, TRBD1 (6 bases). The V end lost 5 bases, the J end lost 4 bases, and 14 bases lay between the germline ends. Germline V CDR1 and CDR2: MGHRA, YSYEKL. This CDR3 is built from 14 residues. For the CDR3, the DNA is TGCGCCAGCAGCTCTACAGGGTTGAGCACTGAAGCTTTCTTT. Encoded protein: CASSSTGLSTEAFF.

The chain couples TRBV7-9 to TRBJ2-1; possibly TRBD2 for D (7 bases). Germline V gene lookup returns CDR1 SEHNR and CDR2 FQNEAQ (reference sequence). The germline V and J ends were trimmed by 2 bases and 3 bases, with 17 bases remaining between them. The CDR3 sequence is 17 residues long. CDR3 sequence (DNA): TGTGCCAGCAGCTTATACATAGGGGGGGACCTCTACAATGAGCAGTTCTTC. Its protein product is CASSLYIGGDLYNEQFF.

The chain uses TRBV6-2 or TRBV6-3 and TRBJ2-3; D may be TRBD1 or TRBD2 (5 bases each). Per germline, CDR1 MNHEY and CDR2 SVGEGT. This CDR3 comprises 14 residues. V was trimmed by 2 bases and J by 2 bases, leaving 8 bases between them. CDR3 DNA: TGTGCCAGCAGTTACCGGGGACCCACAGATACGCAGTATTTT. Translating it yields CASSYRGPTDTQYF.

This clonotype was counted a few times. This chain uses TRBV5-1 with TRBJ1-2; unclear D gene. Trimming removed 0 bases from V and 7 bases from J, with 10 bases in between. Germline V gene data show CDR1 as SGHRS and CDR2 as YFSETQ. CDR3 length: 13 residues. The CDR3 reads CASSLAQTPGYTF. Written as DNA, the CDR3 is TGCGCCAGCAGCTTGGCTCAAACCCCTGGCTACACCTTC.

The rearrangement uses TRBV7-9 and TRBJ2-1; D uncertain. Germline CDR1 reads SEHNR; CDR2 reads FQNEAQ (reference sequence). The CDR3 covers 17 residues. The germline V and J ends were trimmed by 3 bases and 5 bases, with 20 bases remaining between them. CDR3 DNA sequence: TGTGCCAGCAGCTTCCCGAGGCACACCCGTTATAACAATGAGCAGTTCTTC. Its translation is CASSFPRHTRYNNEQFF.

The chain has TRBV27 and TRBJ2-3, with D perhaps matching TRBD1 (6 bases). The CDR3 runs to 13 residues. Trimming stripped 6 bases from V and 8 bases from J, with 15 bases between. Germline-derived CDR1 and CDR2 are MNHEY and SMNVEV (reference sequence). The CDR3 bases are TGTGCCAGCAGCTCTGGTACAGGGAGTACGCAGTATTTT. Translated, it gives CASSSGTGSTQYF.

This clonotype was counted between two and nine times. This chain connects TRBV19 to TRBJ1-4; 8 nucleotides match TRBD1. With V trimmed by 8 bases and J by 8 bases, 10 bases remained unmatched. The CDR3 extends over 14 amino acids. The germline CDR1 and CDR2 sequences are LNHDA and SQIVND (reference sequence). This CDR3 reads CASSDRELLEKLFF. The CDR3 DNA reads TGTGCCAGTTCGGACAGGGAATTATTGGAAAAACTGTTTTTT.

This clonotype occurred a few times. The chain recombines TRBV25-1 with TRBJ2-5; no definite D call. Trimming shortened V by 2 bases and J by 5 bases, and 9 bases separated the two germline ends. CDR3 length: 13 residues. Germline CDR1 is MGHDK and CDR2 is SYGVNS. The CDR3 coding sequence is TGTGCCAGCAGTGAACCTATGGGGGAGACCCAGTACTTC. Translation gives CASSEPMGETQYF.

The chain links TRBV6-6 to TRBJ2-1, with a tentative D call TRBD2 (6 bases). Trimming shortened V by 2 bases and J by 2 bases, and 10 bases separated the two germline ends. Per germline, CDR1 MNHNY and CDR2 SVGAGI (reference sequence). The CDR3 covers 15 residues. The DNA for the CDR3 is TGTGCCAGCAGTTACGGGCGGGGAGCCTACAATGAGCAGTTCTTC. This translates into CASSYGRGAYNEQFF.

This rearrangement joins TRBV3-1 to TRBJ2-1, with TRBD2 identical over 11 bases. J was trimmed by 9 bases and V by 1 base; bases with no gene match: 17. Germline values: CDR1 LGHDT, CDR2 YNNKEL (reference sequence). The CDR3 runs to 19 residues. This chain's CDR3 is CASSQAPSLAGVFVGEQFF. CDR3 nucleotide sequence: TGTGCCAGCAGCCAAGCTCCCTCACTAGCGGGAGTTTTCGTCGGTGAGCAGTTCTTC.

This chain links TRBV27 with TRBJ2-3; 8 positions agree with TRBD2. This CDR3 contains 16 residues. The trim removed 5 bases at V and 2 bases at J, leaving 9 bases unmatched. The V gene's germline CDR1 is MNHEY and CDR2 SMNVEV (reference sequence). This CDR3 is CASSPGGTSFTDTQYF. In nucleotides, the CDR3 is TGTGCCAGCAGTCCGGGAGGGACATCCTTCACAGATACGCAGTATTTT.

This clonotype was seen only a few times. Here the CDR3 DNA reads TGTGCCAGCAGGGGACTAGCGGGAGAGACCCAGTACTTC. It specifies CASRGLAGETQYF. The chain employs TRBV12-3 or TRBV12-4 and TRBJ2-5; 12 nucleotides line up with TRBD2. Trimming took 6 bases from V and 4 from J; bases not matched to a gene: 0. The CDR3 consists of 13 residues.